Listed below are T cell receptor beta chains from one sample, sequenced in a study of T-cell reconstitution after alpha-beta-depleted transplantation in children. TCRdb re-derived calls from the PCR reads in MiXCR, one entry per CDR3 protein. This table holds hundreds of thousands of distinct CDR3 sequences, around 12% found once. Material: PBMCs from the stem cell graft donor, obtained from the stem cell graft. The source of these receptors is a human donor who donated a stem cell graft to a child with acute lymphoblastic leukemia. The CDR3 runs from the conserved cysteine through the conserved F or W. A D gene is named only where the DNA matches it firmly. Size values are once, few and many counts, or a class for expanded clones, and some rows have none.

clone size	J gene	V gene	D gene	CDR3 protein	CDR3 DNA
many	TRBJ1-1	TRBV4-3	-	CASSQDGMNTEVFF	TGCGCCAGCAGCCAAGATGGAATGAACACTGAAGTTTTCTTT
many	TRBJ2-7	TRBV3-1	-	CASSQDLRGYEQYF	TGTGCCAGCAGCCAAGATTTACGGGGATACGAGCAGTACTTC
many	TRBJ1-2	TRBV7-8	-	CASSLEGHPNYGYTF	TGTGCCAGCAGCTTAGAGGGACATCCTAACTATGGCTACACCTTC
many	TRBJ1-4	TRBV7-2	-	CASTSGQREKLFF	TGTGCCAGCACCTCAGGACAGCGTGAAAAACTGTTTTTT
many	TRBJ1-1	TRBV4-3	-	CASGGGAPGVTEAFF	TGCGCCTCTGGCGGGGGGGCGCCTGGGGTCACTGAAGCTTTCTTT
-	TRBJ2-5	TRBV6-2/TRBV6-3	-	CASSPEQGRETQYF	TGTGCCAGCAGTCCGGAACAGGGCAGAGAGACCCAGTACTTC
many	TRBJ2-6	TRBV12-3/TRBV12-4	-	CASSLVSLGSGANVLTF	TGTGCCAGCAGTTTAGTTAGTCTGGGGTCCGGGGCCAACGTCCTGACTTTC
few	TRBJ2-5	TRBV6-5	-	CASSYGRGGVGETQYF	TGTGCCAGCAGTTACGGGAGGGGGGGAGTGGGTGAGACCCAGTACTTC
many	TRBJ1-6	TRBV6-5	-	CASSFQGSPLHF	TGTGCCAGCAGCTTCCAGGGGTCACCCCTCCACTTT
many	TRBJ2-5	TRBV5-1	TRBD1	CASSPLPGGKETQYF	TGCGCCAGCAGCCCGCTCCCAGGGGGCAAGGAGACCCAGTACTTC
many	TRBJ1-5	TRBV4-1	TRBD1	CASSQREVGTGRNQPQHF	TGCGCCAGCAGCCAAAGAGAAGTCGGGACAGGGCGGAATCAGCCCCAGCATTTT
many	TRBJ2-7	TRBV29-1	TRBD1	CSVGGQGGLYEQYF	TGCAGCGTTGGGGGACAGGGGGGCCTTTACGAGCAGTACTTC
many	TRBJ2-7	TRBV27	-	CASSSGAYRGYEQYF	TGTGCCAGCAGTTCTGGGGCCTATCGTGGCTACGAGCAGTACTTC
many	TRBJ2-7	TRBV28	-	CASSQPPGEQYF	TGTGCCAGCAGCCAACCACCTGGGGAGCAGTACTTC
few	TRBJ1-5	TRBV19	-	CASSGGSGQPQHF	TGTGCCAGTAGCGGGGGCTCGGGACAGCCCCAGCATTTT
many	TRBJ2-7	TRBV6-1	-	CASKLTGTPRYEQYF	TGTGCCAGCAAACTTACCGGGACACCTCGCTACGAGCAGTACTTC
many	TRBJ2-2	TRBV4-2	-	CASSQDRGGTGELFF	TGTGCCAGCAGCCAAGACAGGGGAGGAACCGGGGAGCTGTTTTTT
many	TRBJ2-2	TRBV6-5	TRBD1	CASSSPGQGGLRELFF	TGTGCCAGCAGTTCTCCGGGACAGGGAGGGCTCCGGGAGCTGTTTTTT
many	TRBJ1-2	TRBV20-1	-	CSASEGRYGYTF	TGCAGTGCTAGCGAGGGTCGCTATGGCTACACCTTC